This entry features one T cell receptor beta chain sequence. Its antigen is as yet unknown. This specimen comes from a study of cytomegalovirus exposure and HLA in healthy donors. Study-level findings and limits: Rarity characterized most TCR sequences, yet some public TCRs appeared in many donors. The classifier reportedly diagnosed cytomegalovirus status with high specificity and sensitivity. Within the approximately 110 validation repertoires, first-cohort TCR clusters tended to co-occur, according to a later analysis.

V lost 2 bases and J 12 bases, leaving 14 bases between the germline ends. This CDR3 has 13 residues. Germline V gene sequence: CDR1 MRHNA, CDR2 SNTAGT. Separate from the approximately 650-subject first cohort, the approximately 120-subject validation cohort was the one that the donors belonged to. The protocol was immunoSEQ multiplex PCR, while the TCRdb copy is restricted to in-frame clones and leaves out a portion. The sample has approximately 230,000 clones; about 90% are singletons. The chain joins TRBV6-4 to TRBJ2-1; D not resolved. This receptor was obtained from a young man in good health and CMV-seropositive. The specimen was PBMCs. CDR3 protein: CASSDRYFGGQFF. The CDR3 DNA reads as TGTGCCAGCAGTGACAGGTACTTCGGTGGGCAGTTCTTC.